These 21 T cell receptor beta chains came from one sample sequenced in a study of glioma-infiltrating T cells after dendritic cell vaccination. TCRdb's table, derived via immunoSEQ multiplex PCR, lists solely in-frame clones and lacks some. Here the sample spans tens of thousands of clones, 85% being singletons. Time point: after dendritic cell vaccination, including at tumor progression/relapse. Here the sequenced sample was blood, taken after dendritic cell vaccination. The receptors were gathered from a human donor with glioblastoma.

The chain couples TRBV5-1 to TRBJ2-3; 13 bases align to TRBD2. The CDR3 extends over 14 amino acids. The trim removed 9 bases at V and 3 bases at J, leaving 4 bases unmatched. The germline V gene has CDR1 SGHRS and CDR2 YFSETQ. The DNA of the CDR3 is TGCGCCACCACTAGCGGGAGGGATACAGATACGCAGTATTTT. This gives the protein CATTSGRDTDTQYF. The variable domain in full, with the rest retrieved from reference TRBV5-1 and TRBJ2-3, is KAGVTQTPRYLIKTRGQQVTLSCSPISGHRSVSWYQQTPGQGLQFLFEYFSETQRNKGNFPGRFSGRQFSNSRSEMNVSTLELGDSALYLCATTSGRDTDTQYFGPGTRLTVL.

The V call is TRBV15, the J call TRBJ2-7, with TRBD1 matching 7 bases. Germline trimming cut 3 bases from V and 4 bases from J; bases unmatched to any gene: 9. Germline CDR1 reads LNHNV; CDR2 reads YYDKDF (reference sequence). CDR3 length equals 15 residues. DNA for the CDR3: TGTGCCACCAGCAGCCCGAGACAGGGAAAGTACGAGCAGTACTTC. Its protein is CATSSPRQGKYEQYF.

This chain links TRBV29-1 with TRBJ1-1; D possibly corresponds to TRBD1 (6 bases). CDR3 length equals 13 residues. Trimming pared 7 bases from V and 1 base from J, leaving 13 bases between. Germline loops: CDR1 SQVTM, CDR2 ANQGSEA. The CDR3 reads CSAPTGKNTEAFF. The DNA of the CDR3 is TGCAGCGCCCCGACAGGTAAGAACACTGAAGCTTTCTTT.

The V and J genes are TRBV5-4 and TRBJ2-1; TRBD1 agrees at 7 bases. The CDR3 loop spans 14 amino acids. Germline V gene sequence: CDR1 SGHNT, CDR2 YYREEE (reference sequence). The junction had 10 bases not matched to a gene; V was cut back by 4 bases and J by 9 bases. The CDR3 DNA sequence: TGTGCCAGCAGCGCCCAAAACAGGGGCGGTGAGCAGTTCTTC. This gives the protein CASSAQNRGGEQFF.

The chain recombines TRBV5-1 with TRBJ1-2; tentative D call: TRBD1 (5 bases). The V gene's germline CDR1 is SGHRS and CDR2 YFSETQ. Trimming removed 0 bases from V and 5 bases from J, with 11 bases in between. CDR3 size: 14 residues. The CDR3 here is CASSLAQDGYGYTF. The DNA of the CDR3 is TGCGCCAGCAGCTTGGCACAGGACGGGTATGGCTACACCTTC.

The chain combines TRBV10-3 with TRBJ1-5, with D unresolved. The CDR3 is made up of 12 amino acids. Trimming cost V 3 bases and J 4 bases, with 4 bases left between them. CDR1 and CDR2 from the germline V gene are ENHRY and SYGVKD. The DNA for the CDR3 is TGTGCCATCAGTGACAGGAATCAGCCCCAGCATTTT. It is translated as CAISDRNQPQHF.

The genes are TRBV4-3 and TRBJ2-7; D is perhaps TRBD1 (5 bases). Trimming cost V 3 bases and J 4 bases, with 10 bases left between them. This CDR3 is built from 13 residues. Germline V gene data show CDR1 as LGHNA and CDR2 as YSLEER. The chain's CDR3 is CASSQAGSYEQYF. CDR3 bases: TGCGCCAGCAGCCAGGCAGGGTCTTACGAGCAGTACTTC.

This chain connects TRBV2 to TRBJ1-6; the match to TRBD1 covers 8 bases. With 0 bases clipped from V and 0 bases from J, the junction kept 1 base outside the gene matches. Germline V CDR1 and CDR2: SNHLY, FYNNEI. This CDR3 has 17 residues. CDR3 sequence reads: CASSEATGGSYNSPLHF. DNA for the CDR3: TGTGCCAGCAGTGAAGCTACAGGGGGCTCCTATAATTCACCCCTCCACTTT.

This clone was picked up one time. J is TRBJ2-5 and V is TRBV5-1, with 8 bases lining up with TRBD2. Germline lookup yields CDR1 SGHRS and CDR2 YFSETQ. The V gene end was trimmed by 4 bases and the J gene end by 4 bases; junction bases not matched to a gene: 6. CDR3 size: 14 residues. This chain's CDR3 is CASSTGTSLETQYF. CDR3 sequence (DNA): TGCGCCAGCAGCACTGGGACTAGTTTAGAGACCCAGTACTTC.

The V call is TRBV6-5, the J call TRBJ2-7; TRBD2 agrees at 8 bases. Germline loops: CDR1 MNHEY, CDR2 SVGAGI. The CDR3 totals 12 residues. V gave up 8 bases and J gave up 3 bases; unmatched junction bases: 3. The CDR3 region is CASRGGGYEQYF. CDR3 DNA: TGTGCCAGCCGGGGGGGCGGCTACGAGCAGTACTTC.

The chain uses TRBV13 and TRBJ2-3; 13 bases line up with TRBD2. Germline assignment: CDR1 PRHDT and CDR2 FYEKMQ (reference sequence). V shed 2 bases and J 13 bases; nucleotides not matched to a gene: 15. This CDR3 region has 17 residues. In DNA, the CDR3 is TGTGCCAGCAGCTTAAGAGTGGGACTAGCGGGATCTGAACGAGAGTATTTT. Translated, it gives CASSLRVGLAGSEREYF.

This chain connects TRBV19 to TRBJ2-1, with 10 bases aligning to TRBD2. V gave up 9 bases and J gave up 4 bases; unmatched junction bases: 9. Germline CDR1 LNHDA, CDR2 SQIVND (reference sequence). This CDR3 has 15 residues. CDR3: CASINLAGDYNEQFF. CDR3 nucleotide sequence: TGTGCCAGCATAAACCTAGCGGGAGATTACAATGAGCAGTTCTTC.

The chain joins TRBV9 to TRBJ2-2; D gene unclear. This CDR3 is 14 amino acids long. Germline V gene sequence: CDR1 SGDLS, CDR2 YYNGEE. V was trimmed by 7 bases and J by 0 bases, leaving 10 bases between them. CDR3 residues: CASGGSANTGELFF. As DNA, the CDR3 is TGTGCCAGCGGTGGCAGCGCGAACACCGGGGAGCTGTTTTTT. Full variable domain (remainder filled in from reference TRBV9 and TRBJ2-2): DSGVTQTPKHLITATGQRVTLRCSPRSGDLSVYWYQQSLDQGLQFLIQYYNGEERAKGNILERFSAQQFPDLHSELNLSSLELGDSALYFCASGGSANTGELFFGEGSRLTVL.

The V call is TRBV14, the J call TRBJ2-2; a weak D match, TRBD1 (5 bases). Trimming cost V 0 bases and J 2 bases, with 13 bases left between them. This CDR3 has 17 residues. Germline values: CDR1 SGHDN, CDR2 FVKESK. The CDR3 loop is CASSQDYTRENTGELFF. The CDR3 DNA sequence: TGTGCCAGCAGCCAAGATTATACCAGGGAAAACACCGGGGAGCTGTTTTTT.

J is TRBJ2-1 and V is TRBV30; 9 nucleotides line up with TRBD2. From germline, CDR1 is GTSNPN and CDR2 SVGIG (reference sequence). The CDR3 has 12 residues. CDR3 nucleotide sequence: TGTAGTAGCGGGAGAACCTACAATGAGCAGTTCTTC. Translation gives CSSGRTYNEQFF.

This chain connects TRBV9 to TRBJ2-3, with 8 bases that match TRBD2. Germline V lookup: CDR1 SGDLS, CDR2 YYNGEE. With V trimmed by 4 bases and J by 2 bases, 9 bases remained unmatched. The length of the CDR3 is 16 residues. CDR3 sequence (DNA): TGTGCCAGCAGCCCACGAGCGGGGGCCATCACAGATACGCAGTATTTT. It encodes CASSPRAGAITDTQYF.

The chain has TRBV4-1 and TRBJ1-2; 7 nucleotides align to TRBD1. Trimming took 4 bases from V and 4 from J; bases not matched to a gene: 9. Germline CDR1 and CDR2: MGHRA and YSYEKL. This CDR3 is 15 amino acids long. This chain's CDR3 is CASSLGTEGLYGYTF. The CDR3 coding sequence is TGCGCCAGCAGCCTCGGGACAGAGGGACTCTATGGCTACACCTTC.

This chain links TRBV21-1 with TRBJ2-7; the table calls TRBD1, which could not be checked here. TRBV21-1 is a known pseudogene. The CDR3 is 16 amino acids. The CDR3 region has the DNA TGTGCCAGCAGCAAATCAGCGGGACAGGGACTGGGGGAGCAGTACTTC. It translates to CASSKSAGQGLGEQYF.

The gene calls are TRBV6-5 and TRBJ2-7; 8 bases align to TRBD1. Germline CDR1 MNHEY, CDR2 SVGAGI. The J segment lost 0 bases and the V segment lost 7 bases, leaving 5 bases of the junction unmatched. The CDR3 has 14 residues. In nucleotides, the CDR3 is TGTGCCAGCACCCGGGACAGGCTCTCCTACGAGCAGTACTTC. Translated: CASTRDRLSYEQYF.

The gene calls are TRBV9 and TRBJ1-5; TRBD1 agrees at 7 bases. The CDR3 sequence is 14 residues long. Looked up from germline, CDR1 is SGDLS and CDR2 is YYNGEE. V shed 2 bases and J 7 bases; nucleotides not matched to a gene: 6. The CDR3 reads CASSVEIQGQPQHF. CDR3 coding DNA: TGTGCCAGCAGCGTCGAGATACAGGGGCAGCCCCAGCATTTT.

In nucleotides, the CDR3 is TGTGCCAGCAGGAAACAGGGGGCGGGTCAGCCCCAGCATTTT. Translating gives CASRKQGAGQPQHF. The gene calls are TRBV6-1 and TRBJ1-5, with 9 bases that match TRBD1. The CDR3 has 14 residues. V dropped 6 bases and J dropped 6; count of bases not matched to a gene: 6. Germline V gene lookup returns CDR1 MNHNS and CDR2 SASEGT.